The 27 T cell receptor beta chains below come from one sample, sequenced in a study of T cell responses to AZD1222 COVID-19 vaccine. Clones were sequenced by immunoSEQ multiplex PCR, and TCRdb holds only the in-frame ones, with some missing. The sample carries about 56,000 clones, approximately 88% recorded once. The sample in question was peripheral blood, obtained on day 0 of AZD1222 vaccination. The receptor set was obtained from an adult in good health.

The chain employs TRBV7-2 and TRBJ1-2; 8 bases agree with TRBD1. The CDR3 is 15 residues long. Trimming cost V 5 bases and J 2 bases; bases outside gene matches: 7. Germline-derived CDR1 and CDR2 are SGHTA and FQGNSA. For the CDR3, the DNA is TGTGCCAGCAGCCCCGACAGGGGCCTGAACTATGGCTACACCTTC. It specifies CASSPDRGLNYGYTF.

This chain connects TRBV27 to TRBJ1-1; 8 nucleotides line up with TRBD1. J gave up 3 bases and V 6 bases, and 6 bases lay outside the gene matches. CDR1 is MNHEY and CDR2 is SMNVEV in the germline V gene (reference sequence). The CDR3 is 14 residues long. The CDR3 loop reads CASRETGVYTEAFF. The DNA for the CDR3 is TGTGCCAGCAGGGAGACAGGGGTGTACACTGAAGCTTTCTTT.

The rearrangement links TRBV15 to TRBJ2-2, with 8 bases that match TRBD2. CDR1 LNHNV and CDR2 YYDKDF come from the germline V gene (reference sequence). This CDR3 has 16 amino acids. The V segment lost 1 base and the J segment 7 bases; nucleotides outside the gene matches: 8. CDR3 region: CATSRGSGRRNGELFF. The DNA of the CDR3 is TGTGCCACCAGCAGAGGAAGCGGGAGACGTAACGGGGAGCTGTTTTTT.

The gene calls are TRBV6-2 or TRBV6-3 and TRBJ2-7, with D possibly being TRBD2 (5 bases). This CDR3 is built from 16 residues. From germline, CDR1 is MNHEY and CDR2 SVGEGT. The V end was cut by 0 bases, the J end by 6 bases, with 18 bases between. For the CDR3, the DNA is TGTGCCAGCAGTTACTCGAGACAAGGGCTAGCTAGCGAGCAGTACTTC. It specifies CASSYSRQGLASEQYF.

This clone was detected only a few times. The V gene is TRBV4-1, the J gene TRBJ2-7, with 8 bases lining up with TRBD2. Germline V gives CDR1 MGHRA, CDR2 YSYEKL. The V gene end was trimmed by 1 base and the J gene end by 7 bases; junction bases not matched to a gene: 6. The length of the CDR3 is 14 residues. The CDR3 here is CASSQVAGPKEQYF. CDR3 DNA sequence: TGCGCCAGCAGCCAAGTAGCGGGACCCAAGGAGCAGTACTTC.

The chain uses TRBV2 and TRBJ1-2, with 7 nucleotides matching TRBD1. The germline V gene has CDR1 SNHLY and CDR2 FYNNEI. This CDR3 contains 15 residues. Trimming took 5 bases from V and 10 from J; bases not matched to a gene: 16. The CDR3 spells CASSLFRDSPSDYTF. CDR3 DNA sequence: TGTGCCAGCAGTCTCTTCAGGGACAGTCCGAGTGACTACACCTTC.

V gene TRBV12-5 combines with J gene TRBJ1-1; 9 nucleotides match TRBD1. This CDR3 comprises 15 residues. The V segment lost 5 bases and the J segment 0 bases; nucleotides outside the gene matches: 4. The V gene's germline CDR1 is LGHNT and CDR2 FRNRAP. CDR3 DNA: TGTGCTAGTGGTAGGTACAGGGGGCTGAACACTGAAGCTTTCTTT. It yields the protein CASGRYRGLNTEAFF.

The gene calls are TRBV7-3 and TRBJ2-3; 9 bases fit TRBD2. CDR1 and CDR2 (germline): SGHTA, FQGTGA. The V and J ends lost 1 base and 4 bases, in that order; junction bases with no gene match: 27. This CDR3 is built from 23 residues. The CDR3 is CASSLKLRPGSTSSGSGADTQYF. CDR3 DNA: TGTGCCAGCAGCTTAAAGCTCCGGCCGGGATCCACTAGTAGCGGGAGTGGGGCAGATACGCAGTATTTT.

V and J are TRBV9 and TRBJ1-1; the D is unclear. Germline CDR1 reads SGDLS; CDR2 reads YYNGEE. V was pared by 0 bases and J by 3 bases, with 12 bases between. The CDR3 runs 15 residues. The DNA of the CDR3 is TGTGCCAGCAGCGTAGGGCAGAGTTTCGACACTGAAGCTTTCTTT. Residues: CASSVGQSFDTEAFF.

This clone was counted only a few times. V usage is TRBV5-8 and J usage is TRBJ2-2, with D possibly being TRBD1 (5 bases). Germline V gives CDR1 SGHTS, CDR2 YDEGEE. The V and J ends lost 4 bases and 1 base respectively, with 11 bases between them. CDR3 length: 15 amino acids. CDR3 sequence: CASSQGWVNTGELFF. In DNA, the CDR3 is TGTGCCAGCAGCCAGGGTTGGGTGAACACCGGGGAGCTGTTTTTT. Using reference TRBV5-8 and TRBJ2-2 for the parts outside the CDR3, the full variable domain is EAGVTQSPTHLIKTRGQQATLRCSPISGHTSVYWYQQALGLGLQFLLWYDEGEERNRGNFPPRFSGRQFPNYSSELNVNALELEDSALYLCASSQGWVNTGELFFGEGSRLTVL.

This chain uses TRBV29-1 with TRBJ2-7; D not certain. This CDR3 is built from 11 residues. V was cut by 6 bases and J by 6 bases, with 12 bases left in between. Germline V gene data show CDR1 as SQVTM and CDR2 as ANQGSEA. The CDR3 bases are TGCAGCGTCCATGAGCCTGGCGAGCAGTACTTC. Translating gives CSVHEPGEQYF.

There are a few counts of this clone. The J gene is TRBJ1-5, the V gene TRBV6-2 or TRBV6-3, with 7 positions matching TRBD1. The germline gives CDR1 MNHEY, CDR2 SVGEGT. Germline trimming cut 6 bases from V and 3 bases from J; bases unmatched to any gene: 11. CDR3 length: 16 amino acids. The CDR3 DNA follows: TGTGCCAGCAGCCTAGCGGCGGGGACAGCCAATCAGCCCCAGCATTTT. It specifies CASSLAAGTANQPQHF.

In nucleotides, the CDR3 is TGCGCCAGCAGCACCGGACAGGGGGCAGGAAGAGAAAAACTGTTTTTT. Its translation is CASSTGQGAGREKLFF. V usage is TRBV5-1 and J usage is TRBJ1-4; 11 bases match TRBD1. CDR3 size: 16 residues. J gave up 8 bases and V 4 bases, and 10 bases lay outside the gene matches. Germline-derived CDR1 and CDR2 are SGHRS and YFSETQ.

This clone has a single count. The chain employs TRBV29-1 and TRBJ2-5, with a possible D match to TRBD2 (5 bases). The CDR3 is 14 residues long. V lost 6 bases and J 0 bases, leaving 14 bases between the germline ends. Germline V CDR1 and CDR2: SQVTM, ANQGSEA. CDR3 DNA: TGCAGCGTCATTGGGGAGAAGTACCAAGAGACCCAGTACTTC. Translated, it gives CSVIGEKYQETQYF.

This chain uses TRBV19 with TRBJ2-7, with a possible D match to TRBD1 (5 bases). CDR3 length: 13 residues. CDR1 LNHDA and CDR2 SQIVND come from the germline V gene (reference sequence). Between the trimmed V and J ends, which lost 3 bases and 0 bases, there was a span of 6 bases. In DNA form, the CDR3 reads TGTGCCAGTAGTATTGACAGCTCCTACGAGCAGTACTTC. Its protein is CASSIDSSYEQYF.

This clone is a singleton in its sample. J is TRBJ1-1 and V is TRBV11-2; D unclear. Germline-derived CDR1 and CDR2 are SGHAT and FQNNGV. This CDR3 spans 16 amino acids. Trimming took 5 bases from V and 4 from J, leaving 20 bases between them. In DNA form, the CDR3 reads TGTGCCAGCAGCCACGACTTCCCGGAGTTGAGCACTGAAGCTTTCTTT. Protein product: CASSHDFPELSTEAFF.

This clone was observed a few times. Germline is not matched at one junction end, which may reflect a read error. The rearrangement uses TRBV5-1 and TRBJ2-7; D possibly corresponds to TRBD2 (6 bases). The CDR3 is 15 residues long. Germline CDR1 is SGHRS and CDR2 is YFSETQ. As DNA, the CDR3 is TGCGCCAGCAGGTTGGAGGGTAGAACTGTTGACGAGCAGTACTTC. It translates to CASRLEGRTVDEQYF.

The chain has TRBV15 and TRBJ2-7, with 10 bases matching TRBD1. J gave up 5 bases and V 1 base, and 5 bases lay outside the gene matches. Germline loops: CDR1 LNHNV, CDR2 YYDKDF (reference sequence). The CDR3 loop spans 15 amino acids. As DNA, the CDR3 is TGTGCCACCAGCAGAGTGGGGACAGGGGCCCACGAGCAGTACTTC. Translated, it gives CATSRVGTGAHEQYF.

CDR3 coding DNA: TGTGCCACCAGTGAAACTAGCGGGAGGGCCTGGGAGACCCAGTACTTC. Its protein is CATSETSGRAWETQYF. The J gene is TRBJ2-5, the V gene TRBV24-1; TRBD2 matches 13 bases. CDR1 and CDR2 (germline): KGHDR, SFDVKD. V shed 4 bases and J 5 bases; nucleotides not matched to a gene: 6. This CDR3 is built from 16 residues.

The CDR3 DNA sequence: TGTGCCAGCAGTTACGGCAGGGCACCCCTCCACTTT. This sequence encodes CASSYGRAPLHF. The rearrangement joins TRBV6-5 to TRBJ1-6; TRBD1 might be the D (5 bases). The CDR3 spans 12 residues. Germline V gene sequence: CDR1 MNHEY, CDR2 SVGAGI. V was clipped by 2 bases and J by 11 bases, with 7 bases between them.

The chain couples TRBV7-8 to TRBJ1-2, with TRBD1 identical over 10 bases. V was pared by 5 bases and J by 3 bases, with 3 bases of the junction left unmatched. The germline V gene has CDR1 SGHVS and CDR2 FQNEAQ. This CDR3 is 14 amino acids long. CDR3 region: CASSEGQGHYGYTF. In DNA, the CDR3 is TGTGCCAGCAGCGAGGGACAGGGGCACTATGGCTACACCTTC. The full variable domain, its missing parts supplied by reference TRBV7-8 and TRBJ1-2, is GAGVSQSPRYKVAKRGQDVALRCDPISGHVSLFWYQQALGQGPEFLTYFQNEAQLDKSGLPSDRFFAERPEGSVSTLKIQRTQQEDSAVYLCASSEGQGHYGYTFGSGTRLTVV.

The V gene is TRBV7-8, the J gene TRBJ1-1, with D hard to call. This CDR3 is 14 amino acids long. The V and J ends lost 5 bases and 6 bases respectively, with 16 bases between them. Germline CDR1 reads SGHVS; CDR2 reads FQNEAQ. CDR3 nucleotide sequence: TGTGCCAGCAGCCCCGGTCGAGTCGGCGCTGAAGCTTTCTTT. This codes for CASSPGRVGAEAFF.

The chain employs TRBV13 and TRBJ2-1, with D unresolved. The V gene lost 5 bases and the J gene lost 8 bases, with 13 bases spanning the gap. CDR3 size: 13 residues. Germline assignment: CDR1 PRHDT and CDR2 FYEKMQ (reference sequence). The CDR3 bases are TGTGCCAGCAGCCCGCCTAGAGGCCATGAGCAGTTCTTC. Residues: CASSPPRGHEQFF.

V is TRBV9 and J is TRBJ1-1, with D tentatively TRBD1 (6 bases). V gave up 4 bases and J gave up 1 base, with 11 bases separating them. CDR3 size: 14 residues. The germline gives CDR1 SGDLS, CDR2 YYNGEE. The CDR3 DNA is TGTGCCAGCAGCTCCCGGACAGAGAACACTGAAGCTTTCTTT. Its translation: CASSSRTENTEAFF.

The chain employs TRBV7-2 and TRBJ2-5, with 9 bases aligning to TRBD1. Losses at the gene ends were 4 bases for V and 7 bases for J; bases not matched to a gene: 10. Per germline, CDR1 SGHTA and CDR2 FQGNSA. This CDR3 has 15 amino acids. The CDR3, as DNA: TGTGCCAGCAGCTCACAGGGGGCTGTACCCGGGACCCAGTACTTC. It translates to CASSSQGAVPGTQYF.

The V gene is TRBV5-5, the J gene TRBJ2-7, with D tentatively TRBD2 (6 bases). The V gene's germline CDR1 is SGHKS and CDR2 YYEKEE (reference sequence). There are 15 residues in the CDR3. V gave up 3 bases and J gave up 6 bases, with 19 bases separating them. CDR3 sequence: CASSSGRGMGLEQYF. CDR3 DNA: TGTGCCAGCAGCTCAGGGCGCGGGATGGGGCTCGAGCAGTACTTC. The complete variable domain, with remaining parts taken from reference TRBV5-5 and TRBJ2-7, reads DAGVTQSPTHLIKTRGQQVTLRCSPISGHKSVSWYQQVLGQGPQFIFQYYEKEERGRGNFPDRFSARQFPNYSSELNVNALLLGDSALYLCASSSGRGMGLEQYFGPGTRLTVT.

This chain uses TRBV19 with TRBJ1-5, with no clear D. CDR1 and CDR2 (germline): LNHDA, SQIVND (reference sequence). V shed 8 bases and J shed 0 bases, with 17 bases lying between them. The CDR3 covers 16 residues. The CDR3 nucleotides are TGTGCCAGTCGATCGGTCAGGATGAATAGCAATCAGCCCCAGCATTTT. It codes for CASRSVRMNSNQPQHF.